The entry that follows covers one T cell receptor beta chain sequence. At least ten counts were recorded for this clonotype. The target of this receptor is not known. The record has no base qualities; no much larger clone is one base away. The sample comes from a study of T-cell reconstitution after alpha-beta-depleted transplantation in children listed by TCRdb under 2016. Turning to the overall study: T-cell immune reconstitution after TCRalphabeta/CD19-depleted allogeneic hematopoietic cell transplantation in children was quantitatively tracked in the study by means of TCR repertoire profiling. Points the paper makes about the study in general: The high TCRbeta diversity at day 60 in some patients was ascribed to recipient T cells and intrathymic progenitors that had survived conditioning. The frequencies of hyperexpanded clones fell over the following months, and after one year, T-cell counts and TCRbeta diversity were mostly attributed to newly produced T cells. About two months after transplant, the apparently early recovery of alphabetaT-cell counts reportedly depended on just several hundred clones that had expanded rapidly and came from non-depleted graft cells.

The germline V gene specifies SGDLS as CDR1 and YYNGEE as CDR2. The CDR3 holds 13 amino acids from the cysteine to the phenylalanine. Solely the CDR3 DNA is kept, with 39 bases framed from the first base. Trimming takes 4 bases off V and 5 bases off J; junction bases not matched to a gene: 4. What the treatment or condition label conveys for this sample: allogeneic hematopoietic cell transplantation with graft depleted of TCRalphabeta T cells and CD19 B cells. Transplant recipients were children who received TCRalphabeta/CD19-depleted allogeneic hematopoietic cell grafts. Receptor amplification or capture employed PCR. Instrument used: Illumina HiSeq 2500. To normalize quantification of the TCRbeta repertoire, the TCR libraries were built with molecular barcoding that relied on unique molecular identifiers. TCRdb took the public reads, trimmed them with fastp at Q25, ran MiXCR for clone calling and kept in-frame beta chains. Rows matching on CDR3 protein sequence are summarized as one entry with the most common DNA and genes. Recorded for this sample are 540,000 or so distinct CDR3 sequences; 23% of them occurred a single time. Roughly an eighth of the sample is in the top ten clones.

This chain joins TRBV9 to TRBJ2-3, with 7 bases matching TRBD1. The origin of this receptor is a boy under three years old who had a stem cell transplant for acute myeloid leukemia, so the T cells may come from the graft donor. The specimen was PBMCs, mostly from graft donor cells, collected 360 days after TCRalphabeta/CD19-depleted stem cell transplant. The nucleotides read TGTGCCAGCAGCTTAAACAGGGGAGATACGCAGTATTTT. This translates into CASSLNRGDTQYF.